Below, 5 T cell receptor beta chains from the same sample are listed, as sequenced in a study of blood T cell repertoires in COVID-19. Data came from immunoSEQ multiplex PCR; TCRdb stores just in-frame clones and leaves some out. The data contain about 62,000 clones, around 88% of them seen just once; the ten biggest clones take up roughly 6%. Sequencing input: peripheral blood. Receptor source: a human donor in a cohort sampled during active COVID-19.

V is TRBV4-1 and J is TRBJ2-5; 12 bases are shared with TRBD2. Trimming at V came to 4 bases and at J to 2 bases, leaving 2 bases not matched to a gene. Germline CDR1 and CDR2: MGHRA and YSYEKL. The CDR3 is 15 amino acids. The CDR3 sequence is CASSPSGGGQETQYF. CDR3 bases: TGCGCCAGCAGCCCTAGCGGGGGGGGACAAGAGACCCAGTACTTC.

This clone was found once. This chain links TRBV7-6 with TRBJ1-1, with 9 bases lining up with TRBD1. J gave up 1 base and V 0 bases, and 3 bases lay outside the gene matches. Germline CDR1 reads SGHVS; CDR2 reads FNYEAQ. There are 16 residues in the CDR3. In DNA form, the CDR3 reads TGTGCCAGCAGCTTAGCCGGGACAGGGACGAACACTGAAGCTTTCTTT. Translating it yields CASSLAGTGTNTEAFF.

This chain connects TRBV5-1 to TRBJ2-3, with 10 bases that match TRBD2. CDR3 length: 15 residues. V gave up 5 bases and J gave up 6 bases; unmatched junction bases: 9. From germline, CDR1 is SGHRS and CDR2 YFSETQ. CDR3 coding DNA: TGCGCCAGCAGTCGAAGCGGGGGGGCCTACGATACGCAGTATTTT. It codes for CASSRSGGAYDTQYF.

This clone came up a few times. The rearrangement joins TRBV20-1 to TRBJ2-1; D not certain. Germline CDR1 DFQATT, CDR2 SNEGSKA (reference sequence). CDR3 length equals 11 residues. V was pared by 7 bases and J by 5 bases, with 9 bases between. The CDR3 region has the DNA TGCAGTGTTATCGGTGACAATGAGCAGTTCTTC. Translating it yields CSVIGDNEQFF.

The CDR3 sequence: CASSPSAPQMNTEAFF. The CDR3 coding sequence is TGTGCCAGCAGTCCTTCGGCTCCACAGATGAACACTGAAGCTTTCTTT. The V gene is TRBV27, the J gene TRBJ1-1; D not certain. Germline CDR1 reads MNHEY; CDR2 reads SMNVEV (reference sequence). V shed 5 bases and J shed 0 bases, with 16 bases lying between them. The CDR3 contains 16 residues.